The source of this TCR beta chain is a study of blood T cell repertoires in COVID-19. Study at large: From the United States, Italy and Spain came samples of acute and convalescent COVID-19.

Living in 25 or so US areas, the participants were between 18 and 89 years of age. Symptom resolution, clearance, or two negative PCRs marked the recovered donors of Cohort 3. As originally analysed: The authors estimated nucleated cell counts from reference gene primer amplification. TCRdb's table, derived via immunoSEQ multiplex PCR, lists solely in-frame clones and lacks some. V, J and clone size derive from that table, while D and trimming were established from the DNA sequence. Among 500,000 or so clones listed, around 87% were seen once. The CDR3 extends over 14 amino acids. V lost 2 bases to trimming and J lost 1 base, with 8 bases between them. Germline CDR1 SGHNT, CDR2 YENEEA.

This TCR derives from a woman aged 18-29 years who had recovered from COVID-19. The chain combines TRBV11-3 with TRBJ1-1, with D perhaps matching TRBD1 (5 bases). The sample was PBMCs or T cells enriched from blood (not recorded which). The CDR3 loop is CASSLRGSNTEAFF. The CDR3 bases are TGTGCCAGCAGCTTACGGGGGTCGAACACTGAAGCTTTCTTT.